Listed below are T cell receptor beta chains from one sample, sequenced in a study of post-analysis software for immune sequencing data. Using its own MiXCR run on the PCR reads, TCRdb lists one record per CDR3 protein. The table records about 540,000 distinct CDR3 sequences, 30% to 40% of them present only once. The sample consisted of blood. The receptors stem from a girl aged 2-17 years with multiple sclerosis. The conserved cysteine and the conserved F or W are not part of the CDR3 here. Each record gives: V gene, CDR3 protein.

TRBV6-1 ASSALDLYADTQY
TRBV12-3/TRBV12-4 ASSLYREQTQY
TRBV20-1 SARVPEFDNQPQH
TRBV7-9 ASSLDGAPLH
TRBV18 ASLRTTVLNTEAF
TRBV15 ATSRAWAGSEKLF
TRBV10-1 ASSNLRDASYEQY
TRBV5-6 ASSLERAHYGYT
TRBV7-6 ASSLDLEGRPT
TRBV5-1 ASSLEGLGGELF
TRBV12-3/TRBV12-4 ASRDSGRGYGYT
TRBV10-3 AISAPTDTQY
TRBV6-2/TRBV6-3 ASRLAGDNGQF
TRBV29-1 SVHVAAQF
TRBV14 ASSLREGLETQY
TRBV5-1 ASSLGDATNEKLF
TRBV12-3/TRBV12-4 ASRMGPGVGHGYT
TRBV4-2 ASSSPTPIGQGNNYGYT
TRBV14 ASSQEGSNGNQPQH
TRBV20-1 SAPGSGSYEQY
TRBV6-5 ASSRRGGTGELF
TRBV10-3 AISESGRPYEQY
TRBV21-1 ASKRTGEVQRGPYEQY
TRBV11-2 ASSFSGTSGTDAQY
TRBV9 ASSVGGDRGPSVQY
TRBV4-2 ASSQDLEWPYDGSYNSPLH
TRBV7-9 ASSTRGPDTQY
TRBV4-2 ASSQGTAGETQY
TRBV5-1 ASSRDRESYEQY
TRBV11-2 ASSYLGLPHEQY
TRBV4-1 ASSQDVETVQY
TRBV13 ASSLGRLAQETQY
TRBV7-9 ASSLTVYNEQF
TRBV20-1 SARGGGLGQTQY
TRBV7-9 ASSHSEASAEAF
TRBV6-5 ASSYSRGSSNEKLF
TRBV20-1 SARARYPQETRY
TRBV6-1 ASSEWIPGGSYEQY
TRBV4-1 AGSQVHGSIEQY
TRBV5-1 ASSWDRLLPFHGSEQF
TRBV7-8 ATTDRGLVRVGTQY
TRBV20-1 SAYRTTGGGGNQPQH
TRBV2 ASSEYPLNEQF
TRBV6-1 ASMPFGGTNQPRH
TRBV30 AWGQGRETQY
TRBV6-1 ASSEEAETYNSPLH
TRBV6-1 ASNPGALEFGSYNSPLH
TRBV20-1 SASSPGRATGGYT
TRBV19 ASSSSASSYEQY
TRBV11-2 ASSFPESGTSNEQF
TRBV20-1 SARLPTSGYT
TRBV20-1 SARAQVLTEAF
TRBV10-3 AIRETGVSQETQY
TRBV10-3 AISGGQFPETQY